This TCR beta chain was sequenced in a study of control samples from healthy donors and cancer patients. The repertoire was sequenced with immunoSEQ multiplex PCR; TCRdb's copy has only in-frame clones and lacks some. The sample includes approximately 100,000 clones, about 89% of them seen just once. There are a few counts of this clone. This sequence was found in a man aged 25-45 years in good health. Sequencing was done on a sample of blood.

CDR3 region: CASSLGGFNTQYF. CDR3 DNA sequence: TGTGCCAGCAGCTTAGGGGGTTTCAATACGCAGTATTTT. The V call is TRBV7-9, the J call TRBJ2-3; D is undetermined. CDR1 and CDR2 (germline): SEHNR, FQNEAQ (reference sequence). This CDR3 spans 13 amino acids. V lost 1 base to trimming and J lost 7 bases, with 9 bases between them.